This TCR beta chain was recovered during a study of blood T cells in healthy people across ages. Through a sample-barcoded 5' primer and a J-beta primer mix, a second PCR was run for roughly 6 to 12 cycles. In TCRdb, the 5' RACE reads were re-called with MiXCR into one record per CDR3 protein. The data contain 1,800,000 or so distinct CDR3 sequences, approximately 39% of them seen just once; the ten biggest clones take up roughly 24%. The ends lost 4 bases at V and 10 bases at J; junction bases unmatched: 13. This CDR3 comprises 16 residues. Germline lookup yields CDR1 DFQATT and CDR2 SNEGSKA (reference sequence). Donor samples were obtained from healthy Caucasian individuals from Russia, aged 6 to 90.

The rearrangement joins TRBV20-1 to TRBJ2-1; 13 bases are a match to TRBD2. The sample consisted of blood. This sequence was found in a human donor in good health. The CDR3 DNA is TGCAGTGCTAAAGTTTCCGGACTAGCGGGGGAAGGGGAGCAGTTCTTC. Translating it yields CSAKVSGLAGEGEQFF.